The T cell receptor (beta chain) described here comes from a study of lung T cells in sarcoidosis with Löfgren's syndrome. Study findings and constraints: Shared TRAV12-1 and TRBV2 CDR3 motifs across Löfgren's syndrome patients reportedly suggested public CD4+ TCRs.

Of note for this clonotype: Its cognate antigen is unknown.

MiXCR, run by TCRdb on the reads, gives a single entry per CDR3 protein. The sample consists of 60,000 to 70,000 distinct CDR3 sequences, about 20% of them appearing once. The CDR3 has 18 amino acids. The V gene lost 6 bases and the J gene lost 0 bases, with 21 bases spanning the gap. The chain joins TRBV12-3 or TRBV12-4 to TRBJ1-3; D gene uncertain. This receptor was identified in a human donor with sarcoidosis (Löfgren's syndrome or another form), or a control subject (not recorded which). What was sequenced was CD4+ T cells from PBMCs. Written as DNA, the CDR3 is TGTGCCAGCAGACGTAGAGGGAGCCCGTCGAGCTCTGGAAACACCATATATTTT. Its protein product is CASRRRGSPSSSGNTIYF.